This TCR beta chain was documented in a study of post-analysis software for immune sequencing data. As for the study in general: Some patients lacked subtype; others had relapsing-remitting, secondary progressive or progressive-relapsing disease. General study results and limits: Samples sharing a preparation batch grouped tightly together when assessed by F measure.

Concerning this clonotype itself: Its specificity is not known.

Prepared libraries of TCR beta cDNA carried unique molecular identifiers. A population of about 0.85 to 11 million T cells gave rise to 450,000 to 500,000 cDNA molecules. One entry per CDR3 protein results from TCRdb running MiXCR on the PCR reads. The sample holds 450,000 or so distinct CDR3 sequences, roughly 46% seen once. The sequence was collected from a girl aged 10 to 17 with multiple sclerosis. The material sequenced was blood.

The CDR3 DNA reads as TGTGCCAGCAGCTCGACTAGCGGGGAAGGCGAGCAGTACTTC. Residues: CASSSTSGEGEQYF. The chain has TRBV7-6 and TRBJ2-7; 11 nucleotides match TRBD2. The germline gives CDR1 SGHVS, CDR2 FNYEAQ. With 4 bases clipped from V and 6 bases from J, the junction kept 5 bases outside the gene matches. The CDR3 is made up of 14 amino acids.